A selection of T cell receptor beta chains follows, all from one sample in a study of T cell clusters in autoimmune cytopenias. Following a re-call of the multiplex PCR reads, TCRdb has one entry per CDR3 protein and lacks DNA. The listing records approximately 11,000 distinct CDR3 sequences. These data are also associated with another study on T cell repertoires in aging, cancer and after chemotherapy.

Specimen: peripheral blood. The receptors originated from a human donor in good health. CDR3s include the opening cysteine and the closing phenylalanine or tryptophan. Not every row has a clone size; where given, it reads once, few, many or a size class.

J gene | V gene | clone size | CDR3 protein
TRBJ2-7 | TRBV30 | NA | CAWTQGLASYEQYF
TRBJ2-2 | TRBV20-1 | NA | CSTYGGRANTGELFF
TRBJ2-6 | TRBV7-9 | medium-sized | CASSFEGVGGANVLTF
TRBJ1-6 | TRBV6-2/TRBV6-3 | medium-sized | CASSSLTGGYNSPLHF
TRBJ2-6 | TRBV4-2 | NA | CASSQDSGMGANVLTF
TRBJ1-1 | TRBV11-2 | NA | CASSPGTGILGAFF
TRBJ1-1 | TRBV27 | NA | CASTRNMNTEAFF
TRBJ1-1 | TRBV6-2/TRBV6-3 | medium-sized | CASSDTPNTEAFF
TRBJ1-4 | TRBV19 | NA | CASSIRGTLPSTNEKLFF
TRBJ1-1 | TRBV4-2 | NA | CASSLDSGGLGTEAFF
TRBJ2-5 | TRBV5-4 | NA | CASSALVSGGGQETQYF
TRBJ2-7 | TRBV7-2 | NA | CASSDRNSYEQYF
TRBJ2-7 | TRBV28 | NA | CASSSHEWGDTGEQYF
TRBJ1-5 | TRBV19 | NA | CASSFPPSNQPQHF
TRBJ1-2 | TRBV11-2 | NA | CASSLGTRLGGYTF
TRBJ1-1 | TRBV7-2 | NA | CASSPRGGSTEAFF
TRBJ1-1 | TRBV14 | NA | CASSVTGQGVTEAFF
TRBJ2-5 | TRBV20-1 | NA | CSARALTDRGTQYF
TRBJ2-7 | TRBV28 | NA | CASGSTGGGGEQYF
TRBJ1-2 | TRBV7-2 | NA | CASSLDLGTGKRGYTF
TRBJ2-5 | TRBV19 | NA | CASSSQRIPYQETQYF
TRBJ2-5 | TRBV7-9 | NA | CASSSRRDSPTSQETQYF
TRBJ2-7 | TRBV10-3 | NA | CASTSGLYEQYF
TRBJ2-7 | TRBV7-2 | NA | CASSLGGTVSYEQYF
TRBJ1-1 | TRBV28 | NA | CASSLGTGRTEAFF
TRBJ1-1 | TRBV14 | NA | CASSRGAGGTEAFF
TRBJ2-5 | TRBV15 | NA | CATSRDKSSQETQYF
TRBJ2-7 | TRBV5-6 | NA | CASSSMGQGDYEQYF
TRBJ2-1 | TRBV30 | medium-sized | CAWSVGGSYNEQFF
TRBJ1-2 | TRBV12-3/TRBV12-4 | NA | CVISESALQGVGYTF
TRBJ1-5 | TRBV12-3/TRBV12-4 | NA | CASSRTGFSNQPQHF
TRBJ1-2 | TRBV27 | NA | CASSPLASGALANYGYTF
TRBJ1-2 | TRBV7-9 | medium-sized | CASSPGGRNYGYTF
TRBJ2-2 | TRBV19 | medium-sized | CASSRRRGTSNTGELFF
TRBJ1-2 | TRBV19 | medium-sized | CASSLQVGGGYTF
TRBJ1-4 | TRBV27 | NA | CASSKTSSNEKLFF
TRBJ1-3 | TRBV19 | medium-sized | CASSTTSGITGNTIYF
TRBJ2-3 | TRBV25-1 | NA | CASSEVKGRGSDTQYF
TRBJ1-5 | TRBV5-8 | NA | CASSLYVGAGWDQPQHF
TRBJ1-2 | TRBV30 | medium-sized | CAWSKSVLGRYGYTF
TRBJ1-4 | TRBV6-5 | medium-sized | CASSYSTPEGPFEELFF
TRBJ2-7 | TRBV14 | NA | CASSQDGKGSYEQYF
TRBJ1-1 | TRBV19 | medium-sized | CASREGATEAFF
TRBJ1-1 | TRBV20-1 | NA | CSARDPMRQGLFVNTEAFF